Given below is one TCR beta chain in context. Its specificity is not known. The V end was cut by 5 bases, the J end by 6 bases, with 19 bases between. The CDR3 extends over 15 amino acids. Germline lookup yields CDR1 MNHEY and CDR2 SVGAGI. This sample stems from a study of T cell responses to AZD1222 COVID-19 vaccine. Measured with immunoSEQ multiplex PCR; TCRdb has only the in-frame clones, and not every one. The table includes over 75,000 clones, around 90% detected once. General study points: The reported proportion of spike-specific TCRs targeting unmutated variant regions was nearly half. The donors showed a predominance of white British ancestry and of females, with possible underestimation of clonal diversity. Mapped onto spike, vaccine-associated CD4 TCRs spanned it and were dominant at 160-218 and 743-854.

Here the sequenced sample was peripheral blood, taken on day 0 of AZD1222 vaccination. This clonotype originated in an adult in good health. The chain couples TRBV6-5 to TRBJ2-5, with D possibly matching TRBD2 (7 bases). This CDR3 reads CASSPIGGGLQTQYF. The CDR3 DNA reads TGTGCCAGCAGTCCTATAGGGGGGGGGTTACAGACCCAGTACTTC.